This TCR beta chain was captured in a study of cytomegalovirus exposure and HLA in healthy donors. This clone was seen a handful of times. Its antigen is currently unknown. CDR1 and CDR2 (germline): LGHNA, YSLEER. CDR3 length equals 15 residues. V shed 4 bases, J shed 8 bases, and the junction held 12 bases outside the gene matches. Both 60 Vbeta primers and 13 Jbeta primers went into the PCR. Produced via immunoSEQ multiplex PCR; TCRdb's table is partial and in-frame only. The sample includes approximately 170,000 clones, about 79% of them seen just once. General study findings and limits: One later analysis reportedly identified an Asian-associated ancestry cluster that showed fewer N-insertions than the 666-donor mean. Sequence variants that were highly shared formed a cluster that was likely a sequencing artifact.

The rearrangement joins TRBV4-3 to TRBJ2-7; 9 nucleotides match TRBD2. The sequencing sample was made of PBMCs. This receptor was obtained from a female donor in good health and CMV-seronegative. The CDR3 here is CASSRGVSGGLQQYF. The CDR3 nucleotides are TGCGCCAGCAGCCGGGGCGTGAGCGGGGGGTTACAGCAGTACTTC.